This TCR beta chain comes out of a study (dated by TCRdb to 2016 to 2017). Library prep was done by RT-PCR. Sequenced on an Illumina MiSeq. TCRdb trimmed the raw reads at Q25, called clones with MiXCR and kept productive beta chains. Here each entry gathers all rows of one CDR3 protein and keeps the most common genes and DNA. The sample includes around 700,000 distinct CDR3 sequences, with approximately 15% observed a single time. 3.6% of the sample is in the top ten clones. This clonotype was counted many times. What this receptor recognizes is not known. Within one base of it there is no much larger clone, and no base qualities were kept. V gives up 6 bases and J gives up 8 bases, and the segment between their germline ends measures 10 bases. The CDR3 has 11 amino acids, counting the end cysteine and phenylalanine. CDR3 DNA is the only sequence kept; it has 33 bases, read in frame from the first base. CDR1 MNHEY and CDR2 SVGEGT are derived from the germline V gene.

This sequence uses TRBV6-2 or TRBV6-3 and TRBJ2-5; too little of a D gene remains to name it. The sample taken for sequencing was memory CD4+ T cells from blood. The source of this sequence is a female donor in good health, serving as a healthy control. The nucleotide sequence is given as TGTGCCAGCAGCGCGGAAATAACCCAGTACTTC. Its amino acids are CASSAEITQYF.